These 19 T cell receptor beta chains share one sample of origin, sequenced in a study of T-cell memory formation after mild COVID-19. Via MiXCR, TCRdb re-called the 5' RACE reads, giving one row per CDR3 protein. The data contain 100,000 to 130,000 distinct CDR3 sequences, over 15% of them singletons. The sample consisted of PBMCs or a T cell subset sorted from them (not recorded which). The receptors were gathered from a man younger than 35 who had mild COVID-19 (a few samples of this study predate the infection). Cell type and time point are not known.

This sequence joins TRBV29-1 and TRBJ2-5; D call uncertain. Trimming pared 4 bases from V and 5 bases from J, leaving 8 bases between. This CDR3 comprises 11 residues. Germline V gene data show CDR1 as SQVTM and CDR2 as ANQGSEA. In DNA form, the CDR3 reads TGCAGCGTTGGGGTCACGGAGACCCAGTACTTC. Its protein product is CSVGVTETQYF.

This sequence joins TRBV4-1 and TRBJ2-4, with D unresolved. Trimming stripped 4 bases from V and 2 bases from J, with 15 bases between. This CDR3 is 16 amino acids long. CDR1 MGHRA and CDR2 YSYEKL come from the germline V gene. CDR3: CASSRPTLGPKNIQYF. CDR3 sequence (DNA): TGCGCCAGCAGCCGCCCAACCCTAGGCCCCAAAAACATTCAGTACTTC.

This clonotype was counted between two and nine times. The CDR3 DNA reads as TGTGCCAGCGGATCCGGCCAGCGGGGCTACAATGAGCAGTTCTTC. Translated: CASGSGQRGYNEQFF. This chain joins TRBV11-2 and TRBJ2-1, with 7 bases matching TRBD2. The CDR3 spans 15 residues. The J segment lost 3 bases and the V segment lost 8 bases, leaving 10 bases of the junction unmatched. The germline CDR1 and CDR2 sequences are SGHAT and FQNNGV.

This clonotype was detected only a few times. The chain employs TRBV3-1 and TRBJ1-2; D unresolved. Germline values: CDR1 LGHDT, CDR2 YNNKEL (reference sequence). CDR3 size: 14 residues. Trimming removed 4 bases at V and 6 bases at J, with 15 bases between. CDR3 DNA sequence: TGTGCCAGCAGCCCTTCAAGTCTCGGGGATGGCTACACCTTC. This gives the protein CASSPSSLGDGYTF. The variable domain in full, completed from reference TRBV3-1 and TRBJ1-2, reads DTAVSQTPKYLVTQMGNDKSIKCEQNLGHDTMYWYKQDSKKFLKIMFSYNNKELIINETVPNRFSPKSPDKAHLNLHINSLELGDSAVYFCASSPSSLGDGYTFGSGTRLTVV.

V gene TRBV5-1 combines with J gene TRBJ1-5, with TRBD1 matching over 11 bases. CDR3 length equals 14 residues. Germline values: CDR1 SGHRS, CDR2 YFSETQ. Losses at the gene ends were 3 bases for V and 7 bases for J; bases not matched to a gene: 3. The CDR3 spells CASSSGDRGQPQHF. The DNA for the CDR3 is TGCGCCAGCAGCTCGGGGGACAGGGGGCAGCCCCAGCATTTT.

The chain employs TRBV11-2 and TRBJ2-1; D gene unclear. CDR3 length: 15 amino acids. Germline CDR1 is SGHAT and CDR2 is FQNNGV. V was trimmed by 6 bases and J by 5 bases, leaving 17 bases between them. This CDR3 is CASSRDLGGNNEQFF. For the CDR3, the DNA is TGTGCCAGCAGTCGTGACTTGGGTGGGAACAATGAGCAGTTCTTC.

The chain couples TRBV5-1 to TRBJ1-1; D possibly corresponds to TRBD1 (6 bases). Germline CDR1 and CDR2: SGHRS and YFSETQ. This CDR3 contains 15 residues. The germline V and J ends were trimmed by 0 bases and 8 bases, with 17 bases remaining between them. CDR3 in DNA: TGCGCCAGCAGCTTGGCCTCATCAGGGGCTAGCGAAGCTTTCTTT. Protein sequence: CASSLASSGASEAFF.

The chain recombines TRBV11-2 with TRBJ1-1; D call uncertain. The CDR3 is 14 amino acids. Looked up from germline, CDR1 is SGHAT and CDR2 is FQNNGV. V shed 2 bases and J shed 2 bases, with 9 bases lying between them. CDR3 residues: CASSLFASNTEAFF. The CDR3 DNA follows: TGTGCCAGCAGCTTATTTGCCAGCAACACTGAAGCTTTCTTT.

V and J are TRBV3-1 and TRBJ2-2; D not resolved. Germline V lookup: CDR1 LGHDT, CDR2 YNNKEL (reference sequence). V shed 4 bases and J shed 6 bases, with 12 bases lying between them. The CDR3 is 14 amino acids. The CDR3: CASSRQSSAGELFF. In DNA form, the CDR3 reads TGTGCCAGCAGCCGCCAGAGTTCGGCCGGGGAGCTGTTTTTT.

The J gene is TRBJ2-3, the V gene TRBV19; no clear D. The germline V gene has CDR1 LNHDA and CDR2 SQIVND (reference sequence). This CDR3 comprises 15 residues. V shed 2 bases and J shed 0 bases, with 9 bases lying between them. CDR3 nucleotide sequence: TGTGCCAGTAGTATATCAGTTACTAGCACAGATACGCAGTATTTT. Translated: CASSISVTSTDTQYF.

This clonotype showed up many times. V and J are TRBV24-1 and TRBJ2-1; 7 nucleotides agree with TRBD1. V was pared by 1 base and J by 7 bases, with 3 bases of the junction left unmatched. CDR1 and CDR2 (germline): KGHDR, SFDVKD. There are 14 residues in the CDR3. The CDR3 DNA reads TGTGCCACCAGTGATTTAGGCAGGGGGAATGAGCAGTTCTTC. This gives the protein CATSDLGRGNEQFF.

This clonotype has a count of ten or more. The gene calls are TRBV5-1 and TRBJ1-3; D remains unclear. Germline CDR1 is SGHRS and CDR2 is YFSETQ. The CDR3 extends over 17 amino acids. Trimming shortened V by 4 bases and J by 0 bases, and 17 bases separated the two germline ends. The CDR3 loop is CASSPTTQSSSGNTIYF. As DNA, the CDR3 is TGCGCCAGCAGCCCCACAACACAGTCGAGCTCTGGAAACACCATATATTTT.

This clonotype showed up just a few times. This rearrangement joins TRBV21-1 to TRBJ1-3. TRBV21-1 is a recognized pseudogene. The CDR3 loop spans 15 amino acids. In DNA, the CDR3 is TGTGCCAGCAGCAAATATCACAACGGAGGAAACACCATATATTTT. Translating gives CASSKYHNGGNTIYF.

This clonotype was observed a handful of times. The gene calls are TRBV20-1 and TRBJ2-5, with D tentatively TRBD1 (6 bases). Trimming pared 4 bases from V and 5 bases from J, leaving 17 bases between. Per germline, CDR1 DFQATT and CDR2 SNEGSKA (reference sequence). CDR3 length equals 14 residues. As DNA, the CDR3 is TGCAGTGCTAAGAGGCCAGGGGCTGGCGAGACCCAGTACTTC. This sequence encodes CSAKRPGAGETQYF.

This clonotype was recorded a few times. J is TRBJ1-2 and V is TRBV9; D is perhaps TRBD1 (5 bases). Trimming left V 0 bases short and J 0 bases short, with 9 bases between. CDR1 and CDR2 (germline): SGDLS, YYNGEE. The CDR3 is 15 amino acids. Here the CDR3 reads CASSVGQYTNYGYTF. The CDR3, as DNA: TGTGCCAGCAGCGTAGGACAGTACACTAACTATGGCTACACCTTC.

The chain couples TRBV27 to TRBJ1-5, with no clear D. CDR3 size: 16 residues. Germline V lookup: CDR1 MNHEY, CDR2 SMNVEV (reference sequence). V was pared by 5 bases and J by 2 bases, with 16 bases between. This CDR3 is CASSPGRYRGNQPQHF. The CDR3 nucleotides are TGTGCCAGCAGTCCAGGACGGTATAGGGGCAATCAGCCCCAGCATTTT.

A remark on this clonotype: A much larger clone sits a single nucleotide away, making a read error possible. CDR3: CASSSQGTDTQYF. Written as DNA, the CDR3 is TGTGCCAGCAGCTCACAGGGCACAGATACGCAGTATTTT. This rearrangement joins TRBV7-2 to TRBJ2-3; D is possibly TRBD1 (5 bases). Germline V gene sequence: CDR1 SGHTA, CDR2 FQGNSA. The CDR3 extends over 13 amino acids. V lost 4 bases, J lost 1 base, and 6 bases lay in between.

V is TRBV4-3 and J is TRBJ2-1, with D unresolved. This CDR3 comprises 16 residues. CDR1 and CDR2 from the germline V gene are LGHNA and YSLEER. V gave up 0 bases and J gave up 1 base, with 10 bases separating them. The CDR3 loop is CASSQEAVGSYNEQFF. CDR3 sequence (DNA): TGCGCCAGCAGCCAAGAGGCGGTGGGGTCCTACAATGAGCAGTTCTTC.

This clonotype was counted a few times. The chain couples TRBV12-3 or TRBV12-4 to TRBJ2-7, with TRBD1 as a possible D gene (6 bases). The CDR3 consists of 14 residues. V lost 5 bases, J lost 6 bases, and 17 bases lay in between. In DNA form, the CDR3 reads TGTGCCAGCAGTCCCCGCCCCCAGGGGAGCGAGCAGTACTTC. As protein: CASSPRPQGSEQYF.